Following are 10 T cell receptor beta chains from one sample sequenced in a study of T-cell reconstitution after alpha-beta-depleted transplantation in children. As it was prepared, the TCRbeta library received unique molecular identifiers. Each CDR3 protein is one row after TCRdb ran MiXCR on the PCR reads. This repertoire shows nearly 550,000 distinct CDR3 sequences, around 19% found once; its top ten account for 3% to 3.5%. Specimen: PBMCs from the stem cell graft donor, collected from the stem cell graft. The receptor source for this set is a human donor who donated a stem cell graft to a child with acute lymphoblastic leukemia.

This clonotype was detected a few times. This chain links TRBV12-3 or TRBV12-4 with TRBJ2-3; 10 bases match TRBD2. The CDR3 is 15 amino acids. With 6 bases clipped from V and 3 bases from J, the junction kept 6 bases outside the gene matches. CDR3 bases: TGTGCCAGCAGGAGCGGGAGGGCCGGGACAGATACGCAGTATTTT. Translating gives CASRSGRAGTDTQYF.

This rearrangement joins TRBV6-6 to TRBJ2-7; D is undetermined. CDR3 length: 11 amino acids. Trimming cost V 5 bases and J 10 bases, with 12 bases left between them. Germline CDR1 MNHNY, CDR2 SVGAGI (reference sequence). The CDR3 sequence: CASSADGSQYF. In DNA form, the CDR3 reads TGTGCCAGCAGTGCCGACGGCTCTCAGTACTTC.

The V call is TRBV4-1, the J call TRBJ2-1; 7 bases are shared with TRBD1. The CDR3 runs 17 residues. Germline trimming cut 5 bases from V and 4 bases from J; bases unmatched to any gene: 14. Germline CDR1 MGHRA, CDR2 YSYEKL. DNA for the CDR3: TGCGCCAGCAGCGGACATGGGACAGCCTCCTTTTACAATGAGCAGTTCTTC. Protein product: CASSGHGTASFYNEQFF.

The V and J genes are TRBV5-1 and TRBJ2-1; D could derive from TRBD1 or TRBD2 (7 bases each). Between the trimmed V and J ends, which lost 4 bases and 6 bases, there was a span of 20 bases. CDR3 length equals 16 residues. In germline, CDR1 is SGHRS, CDR2 YFSETQ. CDR3 residues: CASSADRRGKINEQFF. Written as DNA, the CDR3 is TGCGCCAGCAGCGCGGACAGGCGGGGGAAAATCAATGAGCAGTTCTTC.

At least ten counts were recorded for this clonotype. This chain links TRBV5-6 with TRBJ2-7; possible D gene TRBD2, 6 bases. Germline V gives CDR1 SGHDT, CDR2 YYEEEE. V was shortened by 0 bases and J by 4 bases, with 11 bases between the two germline ends. CDR3 length equals 14 residues. CDR3 DNA: TGTGCCAGCAGCTTGGTTGCAGGGAGGTACGAGCAGTACTTC. It is translated as CASSLVAGRYEQYF.

This chain links TRBV20-1 with TRBJ2-7; 11 bases align to TRBD2. After removal of 6 bases from V and 1 base from J, the junction contained 5 bases not matched to a gene. From germline, CDR1 is DFQATT and CDR2 SNEGSKA (reference sequence). This CDR3 is built from 14 residues. DNA of the CDR3: TGCAGTGCAGAGGGACTAGCGGAATCCTACGAGCAGTACTTC. Translation: CSAEGLAESYEQYF.

V usage is TRBV10-1 and J usage is TRBJ2-2, with D possibly being TRBD1 (6 bases). Trimming shortened V by 3 bases and J by 10 bases, and 12 bases separated the two germline ends. The CDR3 totals 13 residues. Germline V gene lookup returns CDR1 WNHNN and CDR2 SYGVQD (reference sequence). The CDR3 DNA reads TGCGCCAGCAGTGACCTTCAGGGGTTGGAGCTGTTTTTT. It is translated as CASSDLQGLELFF.

The rearrangement links TRBV5-1 to TRBJ2-1; D is perhaps TRBD1 (6 bases). The CDR3 extends over 15 amino acids. Germline CDR1 is SGHRS and CDR2 is YFSETQ. The germline V and J ends were trimmed by 1 base and 3 bases, with 11 bases remaining between them. The DNA of the CDR3 is TGCGCCAGCAGCTTGAGGGGGATGCACTACAATGAGCAGTTCTTC. Its translation is CASSLRGMHYNEQFF.

The V call is TRBV20-1, the J call TRBJ2-3; the D gene is possibly TRBD1 (5 bases). This CDR3 is 13 amino acids long. Germline CDR1 and CDR2: DFQATT and SNEGSKA (reference sequence). The V end lost 7 bases, the J end lost 2 bases, and 13 bases lay between the germline ends. CDR3 DNA: TGCAGTGGCAGACAGATATCCACAGATACGCAGTATTTT. It translates to CSGRQISTDTQYF.

The chain couples TRBV7-9 to TRBJ1-1; 10 nucleotides agree with TRBD1. CDR1 is SEHNR and CDR2 is FQNEAQ in the germline V gene (reference sequence). Trimming removed 1 base from V and 5 bases from J; junction bases left unmatched: 4. The CDR3 runs 15 residues. CDR3 nucleotide sequence: TGTGCCAGCAGCTTAGGACAGGGGGCGCGGACTGAAGCTTTCTTT. Translation: CASSLGQGARTEAFF. The whole variable domain, remainder taken from reference TRBV7-9 and TRBJ1-1, is DTGVSQNPRHKITKRGQNVTFRCDPISEHNRLYWYRQTLGQGPEFLTYFQNEAQLEKSRLLSDRFSAERPKGSFSTLEIQRTEQGDSAMYLCASSLGQGARTEAFFGQGTRLTVV.